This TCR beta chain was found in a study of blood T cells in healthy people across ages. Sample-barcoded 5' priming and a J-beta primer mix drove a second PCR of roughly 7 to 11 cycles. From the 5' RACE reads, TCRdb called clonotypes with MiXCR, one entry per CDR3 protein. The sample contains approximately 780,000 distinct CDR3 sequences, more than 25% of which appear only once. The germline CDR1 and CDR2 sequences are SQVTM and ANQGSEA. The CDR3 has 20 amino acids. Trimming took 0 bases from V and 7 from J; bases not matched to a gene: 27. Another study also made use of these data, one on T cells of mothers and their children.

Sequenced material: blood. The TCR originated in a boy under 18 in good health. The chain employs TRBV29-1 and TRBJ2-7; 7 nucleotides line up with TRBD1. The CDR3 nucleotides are TGCAGCGTTGAAGACCCCCAGGCGAGACAGGGTCTGTGGCCCCCTCTTGAGCAGTACTTC. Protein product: CSVEDPQARQGLWPPLEQYF.